This TCR beta chain originates from a study of blood T cells in healthy people across ages. The V end was cut by 3 bases, the J end by 3 bases, with 15 bases between. Germline loops: CDR1 LGHNA, CDR2 YNFKEQ. This CDR3 spans 15 amino acids. This clonotype was seen ten or more times. Through a sample-barcoded 5' primer and a J-beta primer mix, a second PCR was run for roughly 7 to 11 cycles. TCRdb re-derived calls from the 5' RACE reads in MiXCR, one entry per CDR3 protein. The data show around 670,000 distinct CDR3 sequences, with about 30% seen just once and approximately 14% held by the top ten. Sequencing was done on a sample of blood. The V gene is TRBV4-2, the J gene TRBJ2-7; D may be TRBD1 (5 bases). This clonotype originated in a woman older than 75 in good health. The CDR3: CASSQAQQVIYEQYF. In DNA, the CDR3 is TGTGCCAGCAGCCAGGCTCAACAGGTAATCTACGAGCAGTACTTC.